This entry describes one T cell receptor (beta chain). Germline-derived CDR1 and CDR2 are SQVTM and ANQGSEA. V lost 6 bases, J lost 4 bases, and 6 bases stayed unmatched. This CDR3 is 13 amino acids long. Reverse transcription of all isolated RNA meant that expressed TCRB transcripts were sequenced. Profiled with immunoSEQ multiplex PCR; TCRdb holds only in-frame clones, not every one. This table holds 40,000 to 45,000 clones, around 48% found once. The data are from a study of beta chain features in type 1 diabetes. The chain uses TRBV29-1 and TRBJ1-2, with 9 bases fitting TRBD1. The source material was central memory CD4+ T cells from blood. This sequence originates from a woman aged 18-29 years in good health. For the CDR3, the DNA is TGCAGCGTGGAACAGGGGGCAAGCTATGGCTACACCTTC. Residues: CSVEQGASYGYTF.